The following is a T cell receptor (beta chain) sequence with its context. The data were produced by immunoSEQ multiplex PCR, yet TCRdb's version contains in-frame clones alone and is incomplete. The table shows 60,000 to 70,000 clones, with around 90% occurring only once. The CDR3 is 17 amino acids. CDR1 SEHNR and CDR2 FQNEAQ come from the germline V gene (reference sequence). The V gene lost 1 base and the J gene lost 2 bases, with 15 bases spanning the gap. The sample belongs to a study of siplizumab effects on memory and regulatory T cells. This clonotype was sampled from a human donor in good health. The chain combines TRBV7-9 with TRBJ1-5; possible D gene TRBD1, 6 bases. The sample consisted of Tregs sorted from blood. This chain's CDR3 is CASSLGTGRVGNQPQHF. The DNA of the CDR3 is TGTGCCAGCAGCTTAGGAACAGGGAGGGTTGGCAATCAGCCCCAGCATTTT.